These T cell receptor beta chains were read from a single sample in a study of control samples from healthy donors and cancer patients. The method was immunoSEQ multiplex PCR; TCRdb's version includes in-frame clones alone and lacks a portion of them. This sample has some 140,000 clones, with approximately 91% found just once. Sequencing was carried out using blood. These receptors were obtained from a woman aged 25 to 39 in good health. Each CDR3 is given with its conserved first and last residue. A D gene is named only where the DNA matches it firmly. A row's size may be missing; if present it is once, few, many or a size class.

V gene,D gene,clone size,J gene,CDR3 protein
TRBV9,NA,NA,TRBJ1-5,CASSATGGNQPQHF
TRBV19,NA,NA,TRBJ2-1,CASTNRRDEQFF
TRBV6-5,NA,once,TRBJ1-2,CASSYSRLQRGYTF
TRBV3-1/TRBV3-2,NA,NA,TRBJ2-1,CASSFRVHSEQFF
TRBV18,NA,NA,TRBJ1-2,CASSPRTEGYTF
TRBV11-2,NA,NA,TRBJ2-7,CASSSLGTRDEQYF
TRBV5-6,NA,few,TRBJ2-3,CASSLSGGAGGDTQYF
TRBV7-9,NA,NA,TRBJ1-2,CASSLVGGGVVGYTF
TRBV27,TRBD2,NA,TRBJ2-1,CASNQLASGSNEQFF
TRBV7-2,TRBD2,NA,TRBJ2-5,CASSLSRGGQETQYF
TRBV7-8,NA,NA,TRBJ2-5,CASSFQPPETQYF
TRBV20-1,TRBD2,NA,TRBJ2-1,CSASVGASGRRNEQFF
TRBV28,NA,NA,TRBJ1-1,CASSPTPRAGTEAFF
TRBV19,NA,NA,TRBJ1-1,CASRDTEAFF
TRBV19,TRBD1,NA,TRBJ1-1,CASSPEMTGGTEAFF
TRBV3-1/TRBV3-2,TRBD2,NA,TRBJ2-2,CASRKREATGELFF
TRBV19,NA,NA,TRBJ2-2,CASSIDRASTTPGELFF
TRBV28,NA,NA,TRBJ1-1,CASSPPPRDTEAFF
TRBV7-3,NA,NA,TRBJ1-1,CASSATANTEAFF
TRBV3-1/TRBV3-2,NA,once,TRBJ2-1,CASSQDGDNEQFF
TRBV5-4,NA,NA,TRBJ2-5,CASSLYGGGETQYF
TRBV5-6,NA,NA,TRBJ2-1,CASSLFGAYNEQFF
TRBV3-1/TRBV3-2,NA,NA,TRBJ2-7,CASSQDLYPYEQYF
TRBV4-1,NA,NA,TRBJ2-4,CASRGTLGGKNIQYF
TRBV27,NA,NA,TRBJ2-7,CASSLSRRGEQYF
TRBV7-2,TRBD1,NA,TRBJ1-1,CASSTRTGGAPTEAFF
TRBV30,NA,NA,TRBJ2-1,CAWSVINEQFF
TRBV27,NA,NA,TRBJ1-2,CASSLGLSYGYTF
TRBV19,NA,NA,TRBJ1-1,CASSPQAAVGKAFF
TRBV6-5,TRBD1,NA,TRBJ1-2,CASSYRGRGYGYTF
TRBV6-6,NA,few,TRBJ1-5,CASSPINQPQHF
TRBV7-8,NA,NA,TRBJ1-1,CASSLAAGTEAFF
TRBV20-1,TRBD1,NA,TRBJ2-7,CSASPGTGKYEQYF
TRBV18,NA,NA,TRBJ1-5,CASSPNSRNQPQHF
TRBV7-9,NA,NA,TRBJ2-4,CASSLPSPMDIQYF
TRBV28,TRBD2,once,TRBJ2-3,CASMTSGSTDTQYF
TRBV28,TRBD2,NA,TRBJ2-3,CASSFPGGRAAAQYF
TRBV5-4,NA,NA,TRBJ1-5,CASSFGGLINQPQHF
TRBV20-1,NA,NA,TRBJ1-2,CSALFGGYTF
TRBV5-6,NA,NA,TRBJ1-5,CASSLGRLNQPQHF
TRBV7-2,NA,NA,TRBJ2-5,CASSLDPVGTQYF
TRBV6-5,NA,once,TRBJ1-1,CASGGEFTEAFF
TRBV4-2,NA,NA,TRBJ2-4,CASSQEEQVKNIQYF
TRBV5-6,TRBD1,NA,TRBJ1-2,CASSSTDRGKNYGYTF
TRBV27,NA,NA,TRBJ1-2,CASRDNANYGYTF
TRBV7-9,TRBD1,NA,TRBJ1-2,CASSLDRGRYGYTF
TRBV15,TRBD2,NA,TRBJ2-7,CATSRDAGGPYEQYF
TRBV3-1/TRBV3-2,TRBD1,NA,TRBJ1-1,CASSPQTGGRSTEAFF
TRBV19,NA,NA,TRBJ2-1,CASSIDYPEQFF
TRBV27,NA,NA,TRBJ2-3,CASSLAFRSTDTQYF
TRBV10-3,NA,NA,TRBJ2-1,CAITGEPSSDEQFF